This T cell receptor beta chain was retrieved from a study of CD8+ T cells in alopecia areata. The overall study: Each of the treated patients was given oral tofacitinib, 5 to 10 mg twice daily, for moderate-to-severe alopecia areata. A 6-month off-drug phase came after tofacitinib, which had lasted 6 to 18 months. Study-wide findings and caveats: Scalp clonality decreased significantly with tofacitinib, and so did expanded CD8+ clones among the top 100. Lesional scalp, especially alopecia totalis/universalis, showed higher clonality than normal scalp.

Isolated RNA was reverse transcribed into cDNA used as the sequencing template. Repertoires were generated with immunoSEQ multiplex PCR, while TCRdb's copy carries only in-frame clones and drops some. The data show about 190,000 clones, around 50% seen once. Comments on this clone: Its target is unknown.

The treatment is: oral pan-JAK inhibitor, 5-10 mg twice daily. The TCR was taken from a human donor with alopecia areata. Sequences were derived from CD8+ T cells sorted from blood, sampled at week 24, from a patient treated with tofacitinib.

CDR3 DNA: TGTGCCAGCAGTTACTCGAGGGGGGCTGAAGCTTTCTTT. Its translation is CASSYSRGAEAFF. The chain uses TRBV6-5 and TRBJ1-1, with a tentative D call TRBD1 (6 bases). This CDR3 spans 13 amino acids. Trimming removed 0 bases from V and 6 bases from J, with 8 bases in between. Germline V gene lookup returns CDR1 MNHEY and CDR2 SVGAGI.